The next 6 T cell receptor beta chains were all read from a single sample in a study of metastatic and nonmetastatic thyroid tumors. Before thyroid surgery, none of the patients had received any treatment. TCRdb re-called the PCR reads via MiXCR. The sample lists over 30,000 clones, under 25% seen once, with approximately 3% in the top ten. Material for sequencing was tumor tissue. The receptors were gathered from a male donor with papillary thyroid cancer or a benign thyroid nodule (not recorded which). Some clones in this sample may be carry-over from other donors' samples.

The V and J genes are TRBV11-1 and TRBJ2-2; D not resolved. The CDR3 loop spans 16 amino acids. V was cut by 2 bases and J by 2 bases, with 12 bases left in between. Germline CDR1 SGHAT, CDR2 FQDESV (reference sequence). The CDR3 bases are TGTGCCAGCAGCTTAAGGGTGACCCTTAACACCGGGGAGCTGTTTTTT. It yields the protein CASSLRVTLNTGELFF.

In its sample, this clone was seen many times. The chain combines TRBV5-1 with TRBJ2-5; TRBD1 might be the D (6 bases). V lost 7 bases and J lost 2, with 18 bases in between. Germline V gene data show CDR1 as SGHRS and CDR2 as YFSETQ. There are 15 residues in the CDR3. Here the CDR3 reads CASLRATGQQETQYF. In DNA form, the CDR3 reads TGCGCCAGCCTAAGGGCGACAGGACAGCAAGAGACCCAGTACTTC.

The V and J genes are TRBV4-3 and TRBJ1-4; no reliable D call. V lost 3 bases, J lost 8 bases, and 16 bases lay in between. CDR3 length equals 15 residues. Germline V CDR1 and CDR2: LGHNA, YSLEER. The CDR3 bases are TGCGCCAGCAGCCATAACCGGTCCCCGGGGGAAAAACTGTTTTTT. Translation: CASSHNRSPGEKLFF.

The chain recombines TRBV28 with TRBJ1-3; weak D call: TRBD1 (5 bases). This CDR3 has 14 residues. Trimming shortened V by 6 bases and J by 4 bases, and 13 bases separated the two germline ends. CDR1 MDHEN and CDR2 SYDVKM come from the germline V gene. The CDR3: CASRPRQQGNTIYF. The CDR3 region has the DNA TGTGCCAGCAGACCCCGACAGCAAGGAAACACCATATATTTT.

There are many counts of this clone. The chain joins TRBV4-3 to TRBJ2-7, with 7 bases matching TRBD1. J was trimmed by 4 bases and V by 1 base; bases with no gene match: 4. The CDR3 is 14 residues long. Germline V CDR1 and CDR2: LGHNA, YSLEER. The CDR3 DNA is TGCGCCAGCAGCCAAGGACAGGGCTTGTACGAGCAGTACTTC. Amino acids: CASSQGQGLYEQYF.

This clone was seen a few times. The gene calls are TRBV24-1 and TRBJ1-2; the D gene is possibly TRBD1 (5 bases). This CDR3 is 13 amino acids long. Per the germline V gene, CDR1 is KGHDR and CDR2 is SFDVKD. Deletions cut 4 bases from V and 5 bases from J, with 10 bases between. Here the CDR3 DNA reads TGTGCCACCAGTGAACGACAGAGTTATGGCTACACCTTC. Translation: CATSERQSYGYTF.